This T cell receptor (beta chain) was recorded in a study of T cell responses to AZD1222 COVID-19 vaccine (dated by TCRdb to the early 2020s). About the investigation overall: TCR sequencing was performed for about 250 trial participants, of whom 200 to 220 were given two doses of AZD1222 and approximately 25 were given two doses of MenACWY control vaccine. Trial participants were enrolled by age into subgroups of 18-55, 56-69 and 70-plus years, and about 150, 27 and 61 TCR-sequenced participants, respectively, were included in these subgroups.

The time point label here, explained by the study, means: about 28 days (+/-7) after the second vaccine dose. Because spike-specific TCR depth and breadth did not differ between the two schedules, AZD1222 recipients who got a second dose at roughly 4 weeks were pooled with those who got a second dose at roughly 12 weeks. Samples from vaccinated people were obtained from the UK trials COV001 and COV002, which included a single-blind randomized controlled phase 2/3 trial of AZD1222 (ChAdOx1 nCoV-19) in healthy adults. For TCRbeta chain sequencing, PBMC samples were collected from trial participants at day 0 and at day 28 after the second dose. The CDR3 regions of human TCRbeta chains were analyzed by immunosequencing. Under the source paper's analysis protocol: Repertoire TCRs were matched against a reference library of SARS-CoV-2-specific TCRs generated with the MIRA antigen-specificity platform. Breadth was defined as the fraction of unique TCRs that were SARS-CoV-2-associated. Depth was defined as the fraction of total T cells that were SARS-CoV-2-associated. Using the MIRA data, each spike-specific TCR was mapped to the spike region that the TCR reacts to and placed in a CD4 or CD8 class. Log10-transformed breadth and depth values were compared by one-way ANOVA with Sidak's multiple comparisons tests. The table comes from immuneACCESS by way of TCRdb, which keeps in-frame sequences with V and J called. Part of the clones is missing from these tables; in studies checked, under half for an unresolved V gene and the rest for unknown reasons. The V and J calls and the clone size are those of that table, but D and trimming were determined from the DNA. A total of around 26,000 clones appear in this sample, roughly 88% of them only once. Jointly, the top ten make up under 3.5% of the sample.

CDR1 is given as PRHDT and CDR2 as FYEKMQ, both from the germline V gene (reference sequence). Spanning cysteine to phenylalanine, the CDR3 consists of 14 amino acids. The CDR3 DNA has 42 bases and is translated from base 1. What the authors observed across the whole study: CD4 TCRs associated with the vaccine covered the entire spike protein, and the dominant responses were in regions 160-218 and 743-854. The 56-69-year group was small, and its depth increase did not reach significance, likely because of low power. Nearly half of unique spike-specific TCRs reportedly recognized epitopes outside regions mutated in the B.1.351 and B.1.1.7 variants. Most participants were white British and females outnumbered males, and the authors suggested that clonal diversity may have been underestimated. Spike-specific TCR breadth and depth rose significantly after two AZD1222 doses compared with day 0 and with MenACWY recipients. No day 14 peak-response samples were available, so repertoires were characterized only after the peak T cell response. Conclusions about previously exposed vaccinees are limited because only a handful of AZD1222 recipients were SARS-CoV-2 seropositive at baseline.

Turning to this clone: The target of this receptor is not known. One end of the junction fails to match germline, which may point to a read error.

The sequence is built from TRBV13 and TRBJ1-1; a confident D gene designation cannot be given. This receptor was identified in an adult who received the AZD1222 COVID-19 vaccine. This material consisted of peripheral blood, taken 28 days after the second AZD1222 dose. Here is the DNA: TGTGCCAGCAGCTTGTCAGCGTGGAACGCTGAAGCTTTCTTT. It translates as CASSLSAWNAEAFF.